This entry features one T cell receptor (beta chain) sequence. Its antigen is as yet unknown. Sequencing was performed with immunoSEQ multiplex PCR; in TCRdb, only in-frame clones are kept and a portion is missing. Here the sample spans about 200,000 clones, just over 90% being singletons. V was shortened by 5 bases and J by 0 bases, with 13 bases between the two germline ends. The CDR3 runs to 15 residues. Germline CDR1 KGHSH, CDR2 LQKENI. The record originates from a study of T cell responses to AZD1222 COVID-19 vaccine. Study results and caveats: Regions left unmutated in variants are reportedly the target of nearly half of spike-specific TCRs. Spike-spanning, vaccine-associated CD4 TCRs were dominant at 160-218 and 743-854.

The starting material was peripheral blood, obtained on day 0 of MenACWY control vaccination. The V and J genes are TRBV18 and TRBJ1-2; D is perhaps TRBD1 (5 bases). The sequence derives from an adult in good health. CDR3: CASSSRESANYGYTF. The CDR3 region has the DNA TGTGCCAGCTCATCCAGGGAATCGGCTAACTATGGCTACACCTTC.